What follows describes a single TCR beta chain. The specificity of this receptor is unknown. Per-base quality was not reported, and no clone a single base away is much larger than it. The immunoSEQ Assay, a bias-controlled multiplex PCR, was used to amplify TCRbeta CDR3 regions from genomic DNA. The study's own analysis went as follows. The number of nucleated cells in each sample was estimated by amplification of reference gene primers within the assay. Sequence reads were collapsed and filtered to measure the absolute abundance of every unique TCRbeta CDR3 rearrangement. Productive Simpson clonality was computed per sample as the square root of Simpson's diversity index over productive rearrangements. TCRdb obtained this table from immuneACCESS and retained in-frame rearrangements with V and J assigned. These tables miss some clones; where compared with another copy, unresolved V genes account for less than half of the shortfall, and the remainder is unexplained. Clonal size and the V and J genes are those of that table, whereas D and trimming came from the DNA. The sample data list 150,000 to 200,000 clones, and 70% to 80% of these were observed just once. Around 6% of the sample is taken by the ten largest.

According to the germline V gene (reference sequence), CDR1 reads SEHNR and CDR2 reads FQNEAQ. Including the terminal cysteine and phenylalanine, the CDR3 comprises 15 residues. Left in the record is the CDR3 DNA by itself, 45 bases read in frame from the first base. Trimming accounts for 1 base at V and 3 bases at J, while the number of junction bases matched to no gene is 2. The data stem from a study of blood T cell repertoires in COVID-19 (dated by TCRdb to about 2020). With regard to the full study: Samples covering the acute and convalescent phases of COVID-19 were provided by collaborators in the United States, Italy and Spain. The material from the prospective study consisted of cDNA or gDNA derived from T cells, B-cell-depleted T cells, or PBMCs. Subjects who had been exposed to COVID-19, were actively infected with it, or had recovered from it provided the deeply sampled blood TCRbeta repertoires that made up the dataset. The repertoires were released in a freely available public database intended as a resource for research on the immune response to SARS-CoV-2. Samples came from the ongoing ImmuneRACE study (first 160 participants) plus 1,254 subjects from 6 global collaborators. Sample metadata almost always included a de-identified subject ID, COVID-19 status, age in years and sex. Where available, HLA class I and class II types were taken from metadata supplied by the sample provider and were not determined by assay-based typing.

One collaborating source in Seattle enrolled patients while the patients were actively infected and followed the patients over time throughout the course of disease. Each collaborating institution followed its own protocols to collect whole blood in K2EDTA tubes. Collaborator samples were shipped for TCRbeta analysis as frozen whole blood, isolated PBMCs, or DNA extracted from either sample type. General conclusions and limits of the study: The quantity of clinical and demographic metadata differed by source and by participant and was supplied without curation.

The chain is made from TRBV7-9 and TRBJ1-4; a stretch of 7 junction bases matches TRBD1. The sequenced material came from peripheral blood. This clonotype was sampled from a middle-aged woman with COVID-19, enrolled during active disease. At the DNA level, the sequence is TGTGCCAGCAGCTTAGAAGGGACAGCTAATGAAAAACTGTTTTTT. The translation is CASSLEGTANEKLFF. The entire variable domain, with the stretches around the CDR3 drawn from the reference TRBV7-9 and TRBJ1-4 proteins, is DTGVSQNPRHKITKRGQNVTFRCDPISEHNRLYWYRQTLGQGPEFLTYFQNEAQLEKSRLLSDRFSAERPKGSFSTLEIQRTEQGDSAMYLCASSLEGTANEKLFFGSGTQLSVL.